Detailed here is one T cell receptor beta chain. Possible read error: a much larger clone is one base away. From RNA, the CDR3 regions of TCR beta chains were amplified and sequenced. Second-round multiplex PCR followed a first-round RT-PCR using HTBI primers. TCRdb recomputed calls from the multiplex PCR reads with MiXCR, one row per CDR3 protein. The table lists under 350,000 distinct CDR3 sequences, around a sixth of them singletons. These data originate in a study of Graves' ophthalmopathy and Graves' hyperthyroidism. Germline V CDR1 and CDR2: SNHLY, FYNNEI. The length of the CDR3 is 15 residues. The chain combines TRBV2 with TRBJ1-2, with 8 nucleotides matching TRBD1. The receptor's source is an adult man with Graves' ophthalmopathy. The sequenced material came from peripheral blood. CDR3 sequence (DNA): TGTACCAGCAGTGCCTTGGGACAGGCCAACTATGGCTACACCTTC. Amino acids: CTSSALGQANYGYTF.